This section outlines one T cell receptor (beta chain) sequence together with its context. This clonotype has only a few counts. This clone's antigen is unknown. Per-base qualities were not stored, and no clone one base away is much larger. Counted from cysteine to phenylalanine, this CDR3 has 15 amino acids. The retained sequence is limited to the CDR3, 45 bases, with the frame set at the first base. Trimming removed 2 bases from V and 1 base from J, leaving 11 bases between the germline ends. The germline V gene supplies CDR1 MDHEN and CDR2 SYDVKM. The record originates from a study of regulatory T cells in long-lasting Graves disease (dated by TCRdb to about 2021). Regarding the complete study: Persistent Graves' disease was defined as persistently positive TSH receptor autoantibodies together with antithyroid drug treatment for over 5 years. Peripheral blood TCR sequencing and RNA sequencing compared persistent Graves' disease patients with newly diagnosed Graves' disease patients. The study was conducted in China and was registered as a clinical trial. A total of roughly 33 samples underwent TCR sequencing: around 13 from persistent and some 20 from newly diagnosed Graves' disease patients. Antithyroid drugs had been taken for 8.5 to 12 years on average by persistent Graves' disease patients in the clinical cohort.

General findings and caveats noted by the study authors: Sequencing and analysis were restricted to the TCR beta chain. Compared with newly diagnosed patients, patients with persistent Graves' disease had lower TCR Shannon entropy and fewer highly expanded clones, which suggests clonal expansion. Preferential use of TRBV28, TRBJ1-2 and TRBJ2-5 was observed in persistent disease, whereas TRBV20-1 and TRBJ2-1 were favored in newly diagnosed disease. Only peripheral blood was studied, because thyroid tissue, the primary lesion, was inaccessible. Patients with persistent disease shared more public clonotypes (about 2,500) than newly diagnosed patients did (about 970). The authors noted that the small sample size was a limitation that may lower accuracy.

What this sample's time point label stands for: persistent/refractory GD, antithyroid drugs over 5 years with positive TRAb. RNA was extracted from PBMCs in TRIzol for both TCR sequencing and RNA sequencing. Graves' disease was diagnosed according to American Thyroid Association guidelines. Patients for the study were recruited at an endocrinology department in Xi'an, China. From each patient, about 9 milliliters of peripheral blood was collected into an EDTA anticoagulant tube. Ficoll Paque Plus density gradient separation was used to isolate PBMCs, and no further T cell sorting was done. RNA quality was checked with an Agilent 2100 Bioanalyzer and agarose gel, and concentration with a NanoDrop 2000. Library preparation used multiplex PCR. The listed sequencing device is Illumina HiSeq 4000. To build TCR beta libraries, CDR3 regions were amplified by Arm-PCR using iRepertoire HTBI primers. PCR products were gel purified before sequencing. Per the original workflow: Gene usage analysis of CDR3 amino acid clonotypes used the 50 to 70 TRBV and fewer than 15 TRBJ segments found across samples. COPE and FqMerger were used to merge filtered high-quality paired reads into contigs. BLAST was used to align contigs to IMGT TRBV, TRBD and TRBJ reference genes, with CDR3 defined following IMGT. Clonotypes above 0.1% frequency were classified as highly expanded clones. Repertoire diversity was measured by Shannon entropy, and V-J evenness by the Gini coefficient. Public clonotypes were defined as clonotypes shared by more than one individual. The public reads were reanalyzed by TCRdb: fastp trimming at Q25, MiXCR alignment, in-frame beta chains only. Merged by CDR3 protein, the rows form single entries marked with the most common genes and DNA. TCRdb, rather than the study authors, made the V and J calls. The sample table lists 310,000 or so distinct CDR3 sequences, 22% of them with a count of one. More than 50% of the sample is held by the ten biggest clonotypes.

The source was peripheral blood mononuclear cells (PBMCs), collected when the disease was refractory, from a patient treated with antithyroid drugs. The V and J genes are TRBV28 and TRBJ1-1; a confident D gene designation cannot be given. The receptor was isolated from a female donor with Graves disease. The nucleotide sequence reads as follows: TGTGCCAGCAGTTTAAGGAGGGATCAGAACACTGAAGCTTTCTTT. Translated, it reads CASSLRRDQNTEAFF.